These 30 T cell receptor beta chains came from one sample sequenced in a study of T cell responses to AZD1222 COVID-19 vaccine. Sequencing used immunoSEQ multiplex PCR; TCRdb keeps in-frame clones, though not all of them. The table has some 180,000 clones, more than 80% seen once. Sequencing was performed on peripheral blood, taken 28 days after the second dose of the MenACWY control vaccine. All receptors derive from an adult who received the MenACWY meningococcal vaccine as a control.

The chain employs TRBV30 and TRBJ1-3, with D hard to call. Germline CDR1 GTSNPN, CDR2 SVGIG (reference sequence). The CDR3 has 13 amino acids. With 3 bases removed from V and 0 bases from J, the gap between germline ends came to 6 bases. The CDR3 loop reads CAWRANSGNTIYF. CDR3 DNA: TGTGCCTGGAGAGCCAACTCTGGAAACACCATATATTTT.

The J gene is TRBJ2-5, the V gene TRBV9, with unresolved D. The CDR3 has 13 amino acids. The ends were cut back, 4 bases at V and 4 bases at J, with 11 bases in the middle. Germline assignment: CDR1 SGDLS and CDR2 YYNGEE. CDR3: CASSPIPRETQYF. The CDR3 DNA sequence: TGTGCCAGCAGCCCCATTCCGAGAGAGACCCAGTACTTC.

The chain joins TRBV10-3 to TRBJ1-5, with 7 positions matching TRBD1. The J segment lost 7 bases and the V segment lost 2 bases, leaving 11 bases of the junction unmatched. Germline V gene lookup returns CDR1 ENHRY and CDR2 SYGVKD. The CDR3 runs to 16 residues. CDR3 sequence reads: CAISEVPGGPKQPQHF. As DNA, the CDR3 is TGTGCCATCAGTGAGGTTCCAGGGGGGCCCAAACAGCCCCAGCATTTT.

The J gene is TRBJ1-1, the V gene TRBV12-5, with TRBD1 identical over 9 bases. The CDR3 is made up of 16 amino acids. Looked up from germline, CDR1 is LGHNT and CDR2 is FRNRAP. V gave up 3 bases and J gave up 3 bases; unmatched junction bases: 8. CDR3 sequence (DNA): TGTGCTAGTGGTTTAGGGACAGGGCTATTAGACACTGAAGCTTTCTTT. Residues: CASGLGTGLLDTEAFF.

The V gene is TRBV19, the J gene TRBJ1-5, with TRBD1 as a possible D gene (5 bases). This CDR3 has 16 amino acids. Germline values: CDR1 LNHDA, CDR2 SQIVND (reference sequence). V lost 2 bases and J 2 bases, leaving 13 bases between the germline ends. This CDR3 is CASSIIAGFGNQPQHF. The DNA for the CDR3 is TGTGCCAGTAGTATAATAGCAGGGTTTGGCAATCAGCCCCAGCATTTT.

The gene calls are TRBV9 and TRBJ2-5; TRBD2 aligns across 10 bases. CDR3 size: 16 residues. Germline-derived CDR1 and CDR2 are SGDLS and YYNGEE. V gave up 0 bases and J gave up 3 bases; unmatched junction bases: 5. The CDR3 reads CASSVGLAGVEETQYF. The CDR3 DNA reads TGTGCCAGCAGCGTAGGCCTAGCGGGAGTGGAAGAGACCCAGTACTTC.

This clone was observed once. In DNA form, the CDR3 reads TGTGCCAGTAGTGACCTCCGACTAGCGGGTGAGGACAATGAGCAGTTCTTC. Its protein product is CASSDLRLAGEDNEQFF. The gene calls are TRBV19 and TRBJ2-1, with 10 bases lining up with TRBD2. The CDR3 has 17 amino acids. Per the germline V gene, CDR1 is LNHDA and CDR2 is SQIVND (reference sequence). J lost 5 bases, V lost 5 bases, and 12 bases had no gene match.

The chain combines TRBV5-1 with TRBJ2-3; D possibly matches TRBD1 or TRBD2 (5 bases each). The CDR3 consists of 14 residues. The germline V gene has CDR1 SGHRS and CDR2 YFSETQ. The V gene lost 4 bases and the J gene lost 6 bases, with 15 bases spanning the gap. CDR3 coding DNA: TGCGCCAGCAGCCCGCTACGGGGCCAGGATACGCAGTATTTT. This codes for CASSPLRGQDTQYF.

The V call is TRBV2, the J call TRBJ1-5, with 9 bases that match TRBD1. From germline, CDR1 is SNHLY and CDR2 FYNNEI. The CDR3 contains 13 residues. V gave up 6 bases and J gave up 8 bases; unmatched junction bases: 5. This CDR3 is CASSGRTGEPQHF. The DNA of the CDR3 is TGTGCCAGCAGCGGCCGGACAGGGGAGCCCCAGCATTTT. The entire variable domain, with the rest obtained from reference TRBV2 and TRBJ1-5, is as follows: EPEVTQTPSHQVTQMGQEVILRCVPISNHLYFYWYRQILGQKVEFLVSFYNNEISEKSEIFDDQFSVERPDGSNFTLKIRSTKLEDSAMYFCASSGRTGEPQHFGDGTRLSIL.

This clone was seen just once. The chain is built from TRBV7-9 and TRBJ1-4; 8 bases align to TRBD1. The CDR3 extends over 16 amino acids. Germline CDR1 is SEHNR and CDR2 is FQNEAQ (reference sequence). V shed 5 bases and J 0 bases; nucleotides not matched to a gene: 5. CDR3 region: CASSRGQAATNEKLFF. The CDR3 DNA reads as TGTGCCAGCAGCCGGGGACAGGCGGCAACTAATGAAAAACTGTTTTTT.

The chain combines TRBV12-5 with TRBJ2-7; tentatively, D is TRBD1 (5 bases). This CDR3 has 13 amino acids. Between the trimmed V and J ends, which lost 0 bases and 5 bases, there was a span of 8 bases. Germline V gene data show CDR1 as LGHNT and CDR2 as FRNRAP. The CDR3 is CASGLVGADEQYF. The DNA for the CDR3 is TGTGCTAGTGGTTTGGTAGGGGCCGACGAGCAGTACTTC.

This sequence joins TRBV7-2 and TRBJ1-2; D gene uncertain. CDR1 and CDR2 (germline): SGHTA, FQGNSA. The CDR3 loop spans 15 amino acids. The V gene lost 5 bases and the J gene lost 3 bases, with 16 bases spanning the gap. The CDR3 coding sequence is TGTGCCAGCAGCCCCACCGGAAGGGTCGACTATGGCTACACCTTC. Translated, it gives CASSPTGRVDYGYTF. Full variable domain (outside the CDR3, taken from reference TRBV7-2 and TRBJ1-2): GAGVSQSPSNKVTEKGKDVELRCDPISGHTALYWYRQSLGQGLEFLIYFQGNSAPDKSGLPSDRFSAERTGGSVSTLTIQRTQQEDSAVYLCASSPTGRVDYGYTFGSGTRLTVV.

The chain joins TRBV6-1 to TRBJ1-2, with TRBD1 as a possible D gene (5 bases). Germline V lookup: CDR1 MNHNS, CDR2 SASEGT. The CDR3 is made up of 14 amino acids. The V end was cut by 3 bases, the J end by 4 bases, with 12 bases between. CDR3 nucleotides: TGTGCCAGCAGTGAGGAGGGACGGGGCTATGGCTACACCTTC. It yields the protein CASSEEGRGYGYTF.

This chain joins TRBV18 and TRBJ1-1; 10 bases fit TRBD1. V was clipped by 4 bases and J by 1 base; unmatched bases: 0. This CDR3 has 14 amino acids. Germline CDR1 is KGHSH and CDR2 is LQKENI. In DNA, the CDR3 is TGTGCCAGCTCACGGGACAGGGGGAACACTGAAGCTTTCTTT. Its translation: CASSRDRGNTEAFF. The variable domain in full, completed from reference TRBV18 and TRBJ1-1, reads NAGVMQNPRHLVRRRGQEARLRCSPMKGHSHVYWYRQLPEEGLKFMVYLQKENIIDESGMPKERFSAEFPKEGPSILRIQQVVRGDSAAYFCASSRDRGNTEAFFGQGTRLTVV.

The rearrangement uses TRBV6-4 and TRBJ1-1, with D possibly matching TRBD1 (6 bases). V was shortened by 5 bases and J by 0 bases, with 10 bases between the two germline ends. The CDR3 length is 14 residues. Germline V gene lookup returns CDR1 MRHNA and CDR2 SNTAGT. The CDR3 region has the DNA TGTGCCAGCAGTCCCCAGGGGATGAACACTGAAGCTTTCTTT. The encoded protein is CASSPQGMNTEAFF.

V and J are TRBV5-8 and TRBJ2-1, with 11 bases identical to TRBD2. From germline, CDR1 is SGHTS and CDR2 YDEGEE. V lost 3 bases to trimming and J lost 1 base; unmatched junction nucleotides: 9. The CDR3 is 18 residues long. In DNA, the CDR3 is TGTGCCAGCAGCTATACCGGGACTAGCGGAGGATCCTACAATGAGCAGTTCTTC. This codes for CASSYTGTSGGSYNEQFF.

The chain recombines TRBV10-3 with TRBJ2-5, with D unclear. Trimming removed 9 bases from V and 14 bases from J, with 19 bases in between. Germline V gives CDR1 ENHRY, CDR2 SYGVKD. CDR3 length: 11 residues. CDR3 in amino acids: CAIGIGSTFYF. Written as DNA, the CDR3 is TGTGCCATTGGGATTGGGTCGACGTTTTACTTC.

This chain uses TRBV2 with TRBJ2-1; TRBD2 agrees at 12 bases. Unmatched junction bases numbered 3, after V lost 9 bases and J lost 3 bases. CDR1 is SNHLY, CDR2 FYNNEI, per germline. The CDR3 runs to 14 residues. CDR3 residues: CARRLAGDYNEQFF. The DNA for the CDR3 is TGTGCCAGAAGACTAGCGGGAGACTACAATGAGCAGTTCTTC.

On this clone itself: Additional DNA sequences in this sample encode the identical CDR3. The chain uses TRBV7-2 and TRBJ1-2; 11 bases are a match to TRBD1. CDR3 length: 15 amino acids. V lost 0 bases, J lost 8 bases, and 5 bases stayed unmatched. The germline V gene has CDR1 SGHTA and CDR2 FQGNSA. CDR3 residues: CASSLAPDRGLGYTF. The CDR3 DNA sequence: TGTGCCAGCAGCTTAGCGCCGGACAGGGGGCTAGGCTACACCTTC. Full variable domain (rest looked up from reference TRBV7-2 and TRBJ1-2): GAGVSQSPSNKVTEKGKDVELRCDPISGHTALYWYRQSLGQGLEFLIYFQGNSAPDKSGLPSDRFSAERTGGSVSTLTIQRTQQEDSAVYLCASSLAPDRGLGYTFGSGTRLTVV.

The chain recombines TRBV7-3 with TRBJ1-6; D gene uncertain. Per germline, CDR1 SGHTA and CDR2 FQGTGA. The CDR3 extends over 14 amino acids. V lost 6 bases and J lost 7, with 13 bases in between. The DNA of the CDR3 is TGTGCCAGCAGTGCGGTCGGAGGGAATTCACCCCTCCACTTT. Amino acids: CASSAVGGNSPLHF.

This chain links TRBV13 with TRBJ1-2; 10 bases map to TRBD1. The length of the CDR3 is 15 residues. With 5 bases clipped from V and 4 bases from J, the junction kept 7 bases outside the gene matches. CDR1 is PRHDT, CDR2 FYEKMQ, per germline (reference sequence). CDR3 DNA sequence: TGTGCCAGCAGCACGGACAGGGGGAGCTCCTATGGCTACACCTTC. Protein product: CASSTDRGSSYGYTF.

The chain is built from TRBV6-5 and TRBJ2-1; 12 nucleotides align to TRBD2. The CDR3 contains 16 residues. V lost 4 bases to trimming and J lost 6 bases; unmatched junction nucleotides: 7. Germline lookup yields CDR1 MNHEY and CDR2 SVGAGI. CDR3 bases: TGTGCCAGCAGTTTAACGGGACTAGCGGGTCTCAATGAGCAGTTCTTC. Its protein is CASSLTGLAGLNEQFF.

This chain joins TRBV6-4 and TRBJ2-2, with TRBD2 as a possible D gene (5 bases). This CDR3 region has 15 residues. In germline, CDR1 is MRHNA, CDR2 SNTAGT. V shed 7 bases and J shed 7 bases, with 19 bases lying between them. The CDR3 sequence: CASTPQGGSGGELFF. CDR3 in DNA: TGTGCCAGCACCCCTCAAGGAGGAAGTGGCGGGGAGCTGTTTTTT.

This rearrangement joins TRBV7-2 to TRBJ2-2; D gene unclear. Trimming took off 2 bases at V and 0 bases at J, with 7 bases between the two ends. The CDR3 contains 15 residues. Germline values: CDR1 SGHTA, CDR2 FQGNSA. CDR3 nucleotides: TGTGCCAGCAGCTTACAGGATTCGAACACCGGGGAGCTGTTTTTT. Translating it yields CASSLQDSNTGELFF.

The chain combines TRBV2 with TRBJ2-1; TRBD2 agrees at 8 bases. The trim removed 7 bases at V and 0 bases at J, leaving 14 bases unmatched. The CDR3 loop spans 18 amino acids. Germline V CDR1 and CDR2: SNHLY, FYNNEI. The chain's CDR3 is CASTPGLGARSSYNEQFF. The CDR3 DNA sequence: TGTGCCAGCACCCCGGGACTAGGTGCCCGAAGCTCCTACAATGAGCAGTTCTTC.

This clone was counted a single time. The chain joins TRBV29-1 to TRBJ1-1; D is unresolved. Trimming took off 7 bases at V and 0 bases at J, with 12 bases between the two ends. This CDR3 contains 13 residues. The V gene's germline CDR1 is SQVTM and CDR2 ANQGSEA. The CDR3 DNA sequence: TGCAGCGCTCCGACGGTCATGAACACTGAAGCTTTCTTT. It encodes CSAPTVMNTEAFF.

The V call is TRBV27, the J call TRBJ1-1, with unresolved D. Germline CDR1 reads MNHEY; CDR2 reads SMNVEV (reference sequence). CDR3 length equals 13 residues. The V end lost 3 bases, the J end lost 0 bases, and 5 bases lay between the germline ends. The CDR3 DNA reads as TGTGCCAGCAGTTTCATGGTGAACACTGAAGCTTTCTTT. This codes for CASSFMVNTEAFF.

The chain has TRBV30 and TRBJ1-1, with unresolved D. Per germline, CDR1 GTSNPN and CDR2 SVGIG (reference sequence). V was shortened by 3 bases and J by 5 bases, with 22 bases between the two germline ends. CDR3 size: 16 residues. The CDR3 is CAWSSTAPSGVTEAFF. CDR3 DNA sequence: TGTGCCTGGAGCTCGACCGCCCCCTCCGGGGTGACTGAAGCTTTCTTT.

The rearrangement uses TRBV11-2 and TRBJ2-1; TRBD1 might be the D (6 bases). Germline V gene lookup returns CDR1 SGHAT and CDR2 FQNNGV. The CDR3 loop spans 14 amino acids. Deletions cut 4 bases from V and 9 bases from J, with 16 bases between. This chain's CDR3 is CASSSHPQGAEQFF. The CDR3 DNA sequence: TGTGCCAGCAGCTCCCACCCACAGGGTGCTGAGCAGTTCTTC.

The rearrangement uses TRBV30 and TRBJ1-4; TRBD1 aligns across 8 bases. The J segment lost 6 bases and the V segment lost 2 bases, leaving 5 bases of the junction unmatched. Germline V gene data show CDR1 as GTSNPN and CDR2 as SVGIG (reference sequence). The CDR3 is made up of 14 amino acids. CDR3 DNA sequence: TGTGCCTGGAGTCGGGGACAGGCTTATGAAAAACTGTTTTTT. It yields the protein CAWSRGQAYEKLFF. Variable domain in full (rest from reference TRBV30 and TRBJ1-4): SQTIHQWPATLVQPVGSPLSLECTVEGTSNPNLYWYRQAAGRGLQLLFYSVGIGQISSEVPQNLSASRPQDRQFILSSKKLLLSDSGFYLCAWSRGQAYEKLFFGSGTQLSVL.